This T cell receptor (beta chain) was documented in a study of T cell repertoires in cytomegalovirus infection. For the study at large: Through public TCR beta signatures, both CMV infection and matching HLA type were indicated.

Via MiXCR, TCRdb re-called the reads, giving one row per CDR3 protein. The data hold about half a million distinct CDR3 sequences, with about 44% observed a single time. The V end was cut by 2 bases, the J end by 6 bases, with 14 bases between. This CDR3 is 14 amino acids long. Germline lookup yields CDR1 MNHNS and CDR2 SASEGT. As to this clonotype: Its antigen is currently unknown.

The sequence derives from a human donor in good health (CMV status not recorded). Some clones in this sample may be carry-over from other donors' samples. The genes are TRBV6-1 and TRBJ2-7; no definite D call. The starting material was cultured PBMCs, obtained from culture after CMV antigen stimulation. CDR3 loop: CASSELGSASEQYF. As DNA, the CDR3 is TGTGCCAGCAGTGAACTGGGCAGTGCGTCCGAGCAGTACTTC.